The clone carrying this T cell receptor beta chain was found once. What it recognizes is unknown. The record originates from a study of T cell responses to AZD1222 COVID-19 vaccine. Regarding the study as a whole: Clonal diversity was possibly underestimated, and white British individuals and females predominated among donors.

TCRdb's copy holds only in-frame clones and misses some; the assay was immunoSEQ multiplex PCR. The repertoire consists of about 200,000 clones, with 80% to 95% occurring once and the leading ten covering 1%. Per germline, CDR1 MNHEY and CDR2 SVGAGI. CDR3 size: 14 residues. The germline V and J ends were trimmed by 1 base and 3 bases, with 10 bases remaining between them. This sample comprised peripheral blood, obtained 28 days after the second AZD1222 dose. The chain carries TRBV6-5 and TRBJ2-7, with a possible D match to TRBD2 (5 bases). The TCR comes from an adult who received the AZD1222 COVID-19 vaccine. CDR3 loop: CASSYYEGHYEQYF. In DNA form, the CDR3 reads TGTGCCAGCAGTTACTACGAGGGCCACTACGAGCAGTACTTC.